What follows are 15 T cell receptor beta chains derived from one specimen sequenced in a study of identical twins. TCRdb re-analysed the 5' RACE reads in MiXCR, keeping a single row per CDR3 protein. The top ten clones hold about 5.5% of a sample with around 200,000 distinct CDR3 sequences, around 10% of them seen once. Sequencing used memory (CD45RO+) T cells sorted from blood. These receptors all stem from a woman between 18 and 30 years old in good health.

This clonotype was picked up many times. The chain links TRBV6-1 to TRBJ1-2, with 8 nucleotides matching TRBD1. Trimming at V came to 5 bases and at J to 2 bases, leaving 1 base not matched to a gene. The CDR3 is 13 residues long. The germline V gene has CDR1 MNHNS and CDR2 SASEGT. DNA for the CDR3: TGTGCCAGCAGTCGGACAGGGAACTATGGCTACACCTTC. It encodes CASSRTGNYGYTF.

This clonotype came up a few times. This rearrangement joins TRBV30 to TRBJ2-7, with 7 positions matching TRBD1. The trim removed 2 bases at V and 2 bases at J, leaving 12 bases unmatched. This CDR3 is 16 amino acids long. Germline V CDR1 and CDR2: GTSNPN, SVGIG (reference sequence). Here the CDR3 DNA reads TGTGCCTGGAGTCCCCTGGGACAGTTCCCAGCCTACGAGCAGTACTTC. Protein: CAWSPLGQFPAYEQYF.

This clonotype was observed a few times. This chain connects TRBV12-3 or TRBV12-4 to TRBJ1-1; 10 bases fit TRBD1. The CDR3 extends over 14 amino acids. V trimming: 6 bases; J trimming: 1 base; junction bases outside the gene matches: 2. CDR3 sequence (DNA): TGTGCCAGCAGGCGGGACAGGGGGAACACTGAAGCTTTCTTT. This sequence encodes CASRRDRGNTEAFF.

This clonotype was counted ten times or more. The V gene is TRBV3-1, the J gene TRBJ2-2; maybe TRBD2 (6 bases). V lost 0 bases and J 6 bases, leaving 11 bases between the germline ends. The CDR3 spans 15 residues. CDR1 LGHDT and CDR2 YNNKEL come from the germline V gene (reference sequence). This CDR3 is CASSQEPGASGELFF. The CDR3 DNA sequence: TGTGCCAGCAGCCAAGAGCCGGGAGCTTCCGGGGAGCTGTTTTTT.

The chain employs TRBV11-2 and TRBJ2-7, with TRBD2 matching 9 bases. Germline CDR1 reads SGHAT; CDR2 reads FQNNGV. This CDR3 is built from 17 residues. Trimming cost V 1 base and J 2 bases; bases outside gene matches: 9. CDR3 sequence reads: CASSLGLAGSLTYEQYF. The CDR3 DNA follows: TGTGCCAGCAGCTTAGGTCTAGCGGGAAGCCTAACCTACGAGCAGTACTTC.

The chain employs TRBV7-2 and TRBJ2-5; 12 bases line up with TRBD2. This CDR3 has 17 residues. Germline V gives CDR1 SGHTA, CDR2 FQGNSA. V was pared by 1 base and J by 6 bases, with 9 bases of the junction left unmatched. As DNA, the CDR3 is TGTGCCAGCAGCTTAGGACTAGCGGGGGTGCGGGGGAAGACCCAGTACTTC. Translated: CASSLGLAGVRGKTQYF. Together with reference TRBV7-2 and TRBJ2-5, the CDR3 gives the full variable domain: GAGVSQSPSNKVTEKGKDVELRCDPISGHTALYWYRQSLGQGLEFLIYFQGNSAPDKSGLPSDRFSAERTGGSVSTLTIQRTQQEDSAVYLCASSLGLAGVRGKTQYFGPGTRLLVL.

This clonotype was seen a handful of times. V gene TRBV5-8 combines with J gene TRBJ2-5, with D unclear. The CDR3 is made up of 14 amino acids. V dropped 7 bases and J dropped 2 bases, with 15 bases sitting between them. In germline, CDR1 is SGHTS, CDR2 YDEGEE. The DNA of the CDR3 is TGTGCCAGCCTGACCTCAACTACTCAAGAGACCCAGTACTTC. Translation: CASLTSTTQETQYF.

This clonotype has more than one count but fewer than ten. J is TRBJ1-1 and V is TRBV29-1; no clear D. Trimming took off 8 bases at V and 7 bases at J, with 17 bases between the two ends. This CDR3 has 12 amino acids. The germline V gene encodes CDR1 SQVTM and CDR2 ANQGSEA. In DNA form, the CDR3 reads TGCAGCTCTATAGTATCCCAAAATGAAGCTTTCTTT. Residues: CSSIVSQNEAFF.

This clonotype was observed at least ten times. The genes are TRBV11-2 and TRBJ2-3; a weak D match, TRBD1 (6 bases). Per the germline V gene, CDR1 is SGHAT and CDR2 is FQNNGV. The V gene lost 6 bases and the J gene lost 4 bases, with 11 bases spanning the gap. CDR3 length: 13 amino acids. Here the CDR3 reads CASSAQGPDTQYF. The DNA for the CDR3 is TGTGCCAGCAGTGCGCAGGGGCCAGATACGCAGTATTTT.

The chain joins TRBV10-3 to TRBJ2-7; D may be TRBD1 (6 bases). Trimming took off 6 bases at V and 2 bases at J, with 20 bases between the two ends. Looked up from germline, CDR1 is ENHRY and CDR2 is SYGVKD. The CDR3 spans 16 residues. The CDR3, as DNA: TGTGCCATCAGGGGGGCCGGGACCCAAAGCGCCTACGAGCAGTACTTC. It codes for CAIRGAGTQSAYEQYF.

This clonotype has just a few counts. The gene calls are TRBV6-1 and TRBJ1-1, with D uncertain. The CDR3 is made up of 13 amino acids. Trimming removed 7 bases at V and 10 bases at J, with 19 bases between. Germline V gene lookup returns CDR1 MNHNS and CDR2 SASEGT. CDR3: CASTPKPSSVAFF. The CDR3 DNA sequence: TGTGCCAGCACCCCAAAACCCTCTAGTGTAGCTTTCTTT.

The table lists this clonotype with a few counts. V gene TRBV2 combines with J gene TRBJ1-2, with 8 bases identical to TRBD1. The ends lost 4 bases at V and 7 bases at J; junction bases unmatched: 5. CDR1 is SNHLY and CDR2 is FYNNEI in the germline V gene. This CDR3 region has 13 residues. CDR3 DNA: TGTGCCAGCAGTGGGACAGGGCGTCTTGGCTACACCTTC. Its translation: CASSGTGRLGYTF.

The table lists this clonotype with many counts. The chain is built from TRBV4-2 and TRBJ1-1; 9 bases agree with TRBD1. Germline V gene data show CDR1 as LGHNA and CDR2 as YNFKEQ. V shed 3 bases, J shed 3 bases, and the junction held 2 bases outside the gene matches. The CDR3 runs to 14 residues. In DNA, the CDR3 is TGTGCCAGCAGCCAGGGGGACAGGGACACTGAAGCTTTCTTT. The encoded protein is CASSQGDRDTEAFF.

This clonotype was recorded many times. The gene calls are TRBV12-3 or TRBV12-4 and TRBJ1-4, with D uncertain. The CDR3 length is 14 residues. The ends were cut back, 6 bases at V and 2 bases at J, with 10 bases in the middle. This chain's CDR3 is CASRRGSTNEKLFF. The CDR3 nucleotides read TGTGCCAGCAGGCGGGGTTCTACTAATGAAAAACTGTTTTTT.

This chain connects TRBV24-1 to TRBJ2-7, with 8 bases matching TRBD1. CDR1 and CDR2 from the germline V gene are KGHDR and SFDVKD. Germline trimming cut 4 bases from V and 5 bases from J; bases unmatched to any gene: 9. The CDR3 is 15 residues long. CDR3 sequence: CATSDPGQGSDEQYF. Written as DNA, the CDR3 is TGTGCCACCAGTGACCCCGGACAGGGTAGCGACGAGCAGTACTTC.